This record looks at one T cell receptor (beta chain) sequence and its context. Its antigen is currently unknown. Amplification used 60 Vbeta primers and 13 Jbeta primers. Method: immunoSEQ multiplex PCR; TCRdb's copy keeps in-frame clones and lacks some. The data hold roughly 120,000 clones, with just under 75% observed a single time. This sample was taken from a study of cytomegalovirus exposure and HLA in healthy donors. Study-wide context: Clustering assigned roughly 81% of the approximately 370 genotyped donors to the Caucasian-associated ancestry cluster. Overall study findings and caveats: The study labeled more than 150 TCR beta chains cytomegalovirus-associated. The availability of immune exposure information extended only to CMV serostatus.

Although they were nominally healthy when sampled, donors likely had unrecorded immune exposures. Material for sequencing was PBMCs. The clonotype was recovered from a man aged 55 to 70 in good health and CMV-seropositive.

The CDR3 nucleotides read TGTGCCAGCAGCCAAGGGTCCACAGGGGCCAGCACAGATACGCAGTATTTT. Translated: CASSQGSTGASTDTQYF. J is TRBJ2-3 and V is TRBV4-2; 7 positions agree with TRBD1. J lost 0 bases, V lost 1 base, and 7 bases had no gene match. Germline values: CDR1 LGHNA, CDR2 YNFKEQ. The CDR3 length is 17 residues.